These T cell receptor beta chains were read from a single sample in a study of blood T cell repertoires in COVID-19. Sequencing was performed with immunoSEQ multiplex PCR; in TCRdb, only in-frame clones are kept and a portion is missing. The sample consists of about 310,000 clones, over 80% of them appearing once. Sequencing was carried out using PBMCs or T cells enriched from blood (not recorded which). These receptors were collected from a woman under 30 who had recovered from COVID-19. Both conserved end residues are part of each CDR3. The D gene is left open where the match is weak. Where a row states a size, it is once, few, many or the class of an expanded clone; other rows omit it.

size,D,V,J,DNA,CDR3
NA,TRBD1,TRBV28,TRBJ1-2,TGTGCCAGCAGTCCCGACAGGGCAGAGGGCTACACCTTC,CASSPDRAEGYTF
NA,TRBD1,TRBV5-1,TRBJ1-4,TGCGCCAGCAGCTTTGGCAGACAGGGCGATGAAAAACTGTTTTTT,CASSFGRQGDEKLFF
NA,NA,TRBV27,TRBJ2-7,TGTGCCAGCAGTCCTGGATGGCAGGGAAGGGCCTACGAGCAGTACTTC,CASSPGWQGRAYEQYF
NA,TRBD1,TRBV6-4,TRBJ1-6,TGTGCCAGCAGTGACTTGATTCGACAGGGGAAGAGGTATAATTCACCCCTCCACTTT,CASSDLIRQGKRYNSPLHF
NA,TRBD2,TRBV29-1,TRBJ2-3,TGCAGCGTTGAAGGGGTGACTAGCGGACCGACCTCTAGCACAGATACGCAGTATTTT,CSVEGVTSGPTSSTDTQYF
NA,TRBD2,TRBV5-5,TRBJ2-5,TGTGCCAGCAGCTTGCGAAGCGGGGGATATCAAGAGACCCAGTACTTC,CASSLRSGGYQETQYF
NA,NA,TRBV5-6,TRBJ1-1,TGTGCCAGCAGCTTCCAGACAGGCTTGAACACTGAAGCTTTCTTT,CASSFQTGLNTEAFF
NA,TRBD2,TRBV5-1,TRBJ2-2,TGCGCCAGCAGCTTGGGACTAGCGGCGTCCACCGGGGAGCTGTTTTTT,CASSLGLAASTGELFF
NA,NA,TRBV9,TRBJ2-7,TGTGCCAGCAGCGTAGGGCAGGCCTCCTACGAGCAGTACTTC,CASSVGQASYEQYF
NA,TRBD1,TRBV19,TRBJ1-5,TGTGCCAGTAGTATCTACAGGGGAATGAGTAGCAATCAGCCCCAGCATTTT,CASSIYRGMSSNQPQHF
few,NA,TRBV5-5,TRBJ1-1,TGTGCCAGCAGCTTGGCCGTCGGGGAAGCGCCTGAAGCTTTCTTT,CASSLAVGEAPEAFF
NA,NA,TRBV2,TRBJ2-7,TGTGCCAGCAGCCCGTCCTACGAGCAGTACTTC,CASSPSYEQYF
NA,NA,TRBV4-3,TRBJ1-1,TGCGCCAGCAAGGGGTCACCTAGGGTTGACACTGAAGCTTTCTTT,CASKGSPRVDTEAFF
NA,TRBD2,TRBV18,TRBJ2-7,TGTGCCAGCTCACCACCGGGAGGGCCGCGTGGGTCCTACGAGCAGTACTTC,CASSPPGGPRGSYEQYF
NA,TRBD1,TRBV4-2,TRBJ1-1,TGTGCCAGCAGCCAAGGGGACAGGTCGGTGAACACTGAAGCTTTCTTT,CASSQGDRSVNTEAFF
NA,NA,TRBV2,TRBJ1-4,TGTGCCAGCAGTGAACACGGGGGAACAAATGAAAAACTGTTTTTT,CASSEHGGTNEKLFF
once,NA,TRBV28,TRBJ2-3,TGTGCCAGCAGTTTGGGGGGGCGCACAGATACGCAGTATTTT,CASSLGGRTDTQYF
once,NA,TRBV5-4,TRBJ2-3,TGTGCCAGCAGTTCCTGGGCCGCAGATACGCAGTATTTT,CASSSWAADTQYF
NA,TRBD1,TRBV24-1,TRBJ2-1,TGTGCCACCAGTGACCCTACCGGGACAGGGTATGAGCAGTTCTTC,CATSDPTGTGYEQFF
NA,NA,TRBV25-1,TRBJ1-1,TGTGCCAGCAGTGAAGGCGGGTTCTCTGAAGCTTTCTTT,CASSEGGFSEAFF
NA,TRBD1,TRBV19,TRBJ1-5,TGTGCCAGTAGGCTGTGGGGACAGAACAATCAGCCCCAGCATTTT,CASRLWGQNNQPQHF
NA,NA,TRBV7-2,TRBJ1-1,TGTGCCAGCAGCTTAGGCGTCACCTACACTGAAGCTTTCTTT,CASSLGVTYTEAFF
NA,NA,TRBV7-9,TRBJ2-5,TGTGCCAGCAGCTCCCTTAGAGGCGAATCACAGGGGACCCAGTACTTC,CASSSLRGESQGTQYF
NA,NA,TRBV9,TRBJ2-5,TGTGCCAGCAGCGTAGCTTCAGGGGAGCAAGAGACCCAGTACTTC,CASSVASGEQETQYF
few,NA,TRBV6-5,TRBJ2-7,TGTGCCAGCAGGCGGGACAGCTCCTACGAGCAGTACTTC,CASRRDSSYEQYF
NA,TRBD1,TRBV4-3,TRBJ1-2,TGCGCCAGCAGCCAAGTACGTCAACAGGGGTTCATATATGGCTACACCTTC,CASSQVRQQGFIYGYTF
once,NA,TRBV12-3/TRBV12-4,TRBJ1-5,TGTGCCACCGGAGCGTTTGGGCAGCCCCAGCATTTT,CATGAFGQPQHF
once,NA,TRBV4-1,TRBJ2-7,TGCGCCAGCAGCCAAGATCCCGCTAACTCCTACGAGCAGTACTTC,CASSQDPANSYEQYF
NA,NA,TRBV2,TRBJ2-6,TGTGCCAGCAGCTTATCTAACTCTGGGGCCAACGTCCTGACTTTC,CASSLSNSGANVLTF
few,NA,TRBV6-5,TRBJ2-1,TGTGCCAGCAGTTTTCTTAGCTCCTACAATGAGCAGTTCTTC,CASSFLSSYNEQFF
NA,TRBD1,TRBV27,TRBJ2-7,TGTGCCACCCGGCTACAGGGGGTCTCCTACGAGCAGTACTTC,CATRLQGVSYEQYF
NA,NA,TRBV19,TRBJ1-5,TGTGCCAGTAGTAGGGGGGAGAATCAGCCCCAGCATTTT,CASSRGENQPQHF
once,TRBD1,TRBV30,TRBJ1-1,TGTGTCAACGACAGGGGGCGACGAGACACTGAAGCTTTCTTT,CVNDRGRRDTEAFF
NA,NA,TRBV5-4,TRBJ1-4,TGTGCCAGCAGCTTGTGGCAGGGCGCAACTAATGAAAAACTGTTTTTT,CASSLWQGATNEKLFF
NA,NA,TRBV6-5,TRBJ2-3,TGTGCCAGCAGGGGGGCCATAGGTTGGTATTTT,CASRGAIGWYF
NA,NA,TRBV19,TRBJ1-5,TGTGCCAGTAGTATTCGGGACACAGGTGGACCCCAGCATTTT,CASSIRDTGGPQHF
NA,NA,TRBV27,TRBJ1-2,TGTGCCAGCAGAAAAGGGGGTAACTATGGCTACACCTTC,CASRKGGNYGYTF